These T cell receptor beta chains were read from a single sample in a study of T cells in Graves' hyperthyroidism and ophthalmopathy. TCRdb reanalysed the multiplex PCR reads using MiXCR and keeps one entry per CDR3 protein. The data hold about 720,000 distinct CDR3 sequences, with around 17% observed a single time. Sequencing was performed on blood. The source is a man aged 18 to 29 with Graves' hyperthyroidism. Each CDR3 is given with its conserved first and last residue.

v_gene,j_gene,CDR3aa
TRBV2,TRBJ2-7,CASSDRGTNGGEQYF
TRBV6-1,TRBJ1-2,CASSDGTAGGYTF
TRBV28,TRBJ2-7,CASTTGHYEQYF
TRBV24-1,TRBJ1-1,CATSDPRTPGEAFF
TRBV7-6,TRBJ2-3,CASSLKQREADTQYF
TRBV24-1,TRBJ2-1,CATSDLSGSHNEQFF
TRBV24-1,TRBJ2-3,CATSDPAQGGTDTQYF
TRBV30,TRBJ2-3,CAWGRHTADTQYF
TRBV29-1,TRBJ2-2,CSVEDEAGGGTGELFF
TRBV6-2/TRBV6-3,TRBJ1-1,CASSNSQGYSAEAFF
TRBV3-1,TRBJ2-7,CASSLSGTGVDEQYF
TRBV11-2,TRBJ2-7,CASSLGPQAGYEQYF
TRBV3-1,TRBJ2-2,CASSQGLARTGELFF
TRBV28,TRBJ1-1,CASRARGTDTEAFF
TRBV20-1,TRBJ2-7,CSAREKRGAYEQYF
TRBV12-3/TRBV12-4,TRBJ2-1,CASSRSFRSYNEQFF
TRBV15,TRBJ1-2,CATSRDSGDNYGYTF
TRBV6-2/TRBV6-3,TRBJ2-5,CASRSGTWETQYF
TRBV29-1,TRBJ2-3,CSVEDGQSSTDTQYF
TRBV7-9,TRBJ2-2,CASSPRTGRIFAGELFF
TRBV20-1,TRBJ2-7,CSAEKLAGGNEQYF
TRBV19,TRBJ2-7,CASSILVGRIYEQYF
TRBV6-1,TRBJ1-3,CASRTLVISGNTIYF
TRBV14,TRBJ2-5,CASSQDNMETQYF
TRBV28,TRBJ2-3,CASSLPEGSTDTQYF
TRBV18,TRBJ1-2,CASSPATQEVGYTF
TRBV5-6,TRBJ2-7,CASSLRTRVHEQYF
TRBV28,TRBJ2-3,CASMGFSGRTDTQYF
TRBV29-1,TRBJ2-5,CSVARAERTQYF
TRBV4-1,TRBJ1-5,CASSQEPGQGTISNQPQHF
TRBV11-2,TRBJ2-2,CASSLSGPYLNTGELFF
TRBV3-1,TRBJ1-1,CASSQEGHQKFMNTEAFF
TRBV7-9,TRBJ1-2,CASSLGRTYGYTF
TRBV29-1,TRBJ2-5,CSVHRGETQYF
TRBV19,TRBJ1-6,CASNFGGTGTNSPLHF
TRBV7-2,TRBJ1-1,CASSLMFRGRGVNTEAFF
TRBV3-1,TRBJ2-3,CASSQDTYTDTQYF
TRBV29-1,TRBJ2-1,CSVPNRESYNEQFF
TRBV20-1,TRBJ2-3,CSASADRGKDTQYF
TRBV19,TRBJ2-2,CASSIFAGGPGELFF
TRBV19,TRBJ2-1,CASKVGRAGYNEQFF
TRBV29-1,TRBJ2-1,CSVYPLYNEQFF
TRBV12-3/TRBV12-4,TRBJ2-3,CASSLASGSTDTQYF